This T cell receptor beta chain was sequenced in a study of regulatory T cells (dated by TCRdb to 2016 to 2019). General notes on the study: The study compared T-cell receptor beta repertoires of sorted regulatory, conventional CD4+ and CD8+ T cells between CD3G-deficient patients and healthy controls. On the study overall, not on this receptor specifically: Enrichment for hydrophobic residues at CDR3 positions 6 and 7 was found in conventional CD4+ T cells from CD3G-deficient patients, suggesting more self-reactive specificities. Patient repertoires showed restricted unique TRB V-J pairs and skewed V and J gene usage, most marked in regulatory T cells.

Every CD3G-deficient patient showed evidence of autoimmunity, and the autoimmunity was more severe in two of the patients. Patients ranged from 2 to 39 years of age at testing and had reduced naive and increased memory CD4+ and CD8+ T-cell proportions. CD4+ cells were FACS-sorted into CD25-high CD127-low regulatory T cells and CD25-low CD127-high conventional CD4+ T cells. Roughly 6 individuals with CD3G deficiency were included in the patient group. Patient samples and clinical data came from an international physician network spanning the United States, Europe and Asia. Ficoll density separation was used to isolate peripheral blood mononuclear cells. A note on this clone: The specificity of this receptor is unknown. The input lacks base qualities; no much larger clone sits a single base away.

For the multiplex PCR, 52 forward TRBV primers and 13 reverse TRBJ primers were used, and amplification bias was corrected with both assay-based and computational methods. Within the immunoSEQ assay, multiplex PCR amplified rearranged TRB loci from genomic DNA. Sequencing of the TRB amplicons was done on an Illumina HiSeq platform. The study's processing was this. Custom algorithms error-filtered the raw sequences and aligned them to reference gene sequences, after which the immunoSEQ online tools were used for analysis. Productive and nonproductive TRB rearrangement frequencies were evaluated among both unique and total sequences. For TRB CDR3 positions 6 and 7, hydrophobicity together with amino acid composition served as the basis for assessing self-reactivity potential. Groups were compared by t tests, Mann-Whitney tests or two-way ANOVA performed in Prism software. The clones in this table, taken by TCRdb from immuneACCESS, are in-frame only. Not every clone is retained; where verified, under half of the shortfall comes from an unresolved V gene, and the cause of the rest is unknown. Clone size and the V and J calls come from that table; the DNA yielded D and trimming. The table for this sample lists tens of thousands of clones; 93% of them were counted only once. The ten largest clones add up to 0.75% to 1% of the sample.

Trimming takes 7 bases from V and 4 bases from J, and the germline ends sit 10 bases apart. Based on the germline V gene, the CDR1 and CDR2 sequences are MDHEN and SYDVKM. From its cysteine to its phenylalanine, the CDR3 spans 13 amino acids. Only CDR3 DNA remains: 39 bases, in frame from the first base. Sequencing was performed on conventional CD4+ T cells sorted from blood. The TCR was taken from a child aged 2 to 10 with CD3G deficiency. The rearranged chain carries TRBV28 and TRBJ1-4, with the D gene too uncertain to name. The CDR3 protein: CASTQPGNEKLFF. The sequence in DNA is TGTGCCAGCACCCAGCCGGGTAATGAAAAACTGTTTTTT.